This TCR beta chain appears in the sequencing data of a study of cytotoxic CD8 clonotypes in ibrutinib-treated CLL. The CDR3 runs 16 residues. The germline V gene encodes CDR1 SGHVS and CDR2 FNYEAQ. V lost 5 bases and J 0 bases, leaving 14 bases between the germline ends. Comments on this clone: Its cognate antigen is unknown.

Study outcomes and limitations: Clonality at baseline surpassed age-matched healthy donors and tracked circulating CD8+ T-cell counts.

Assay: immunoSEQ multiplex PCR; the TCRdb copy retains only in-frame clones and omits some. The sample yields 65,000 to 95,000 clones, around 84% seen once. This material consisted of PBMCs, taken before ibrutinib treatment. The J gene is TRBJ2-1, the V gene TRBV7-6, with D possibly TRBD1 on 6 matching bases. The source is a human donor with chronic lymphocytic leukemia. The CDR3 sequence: CASSRSGQSSYNEQFF. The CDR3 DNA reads TGTGCCAGCAGCCGAAGCGGACAGTCCTCCTACAATGAGCAGTTCTTC.